The source of this T cell receptor beta chain is a study of CD8 T cells in ankylosing spondylitis. Regarding the study as a whole: Disease-associated clones were CD8+ and fairly uncommon in peripheral blood. For ankylosing spondylitis blood, a TCR beta motif of several highly homologous variants appeared characteristic.

Researchers built TCR beta libraries using quantitative 5'-RACE with molecular barcodes. TCRdb itself ran the 5' RACE reads through MiXCR, one entry per CDR3 protein. The sample lists around 430,000 distinct CDR3 sequences, 17% seen once, with approximately 0.93% in the top ten. The CDR3 covers 17 residues. Germline V CDR1 and CDR2: SGHKS, YYEKEE (reference sequence). After removal of 2 bases from V and 4 bases from J, the junction contained 7 bases not matched to a gene. This clonotype was counted only a few times. As yet, its antigen is unknown. Material: blood, either unsorted or a sorted T cell fraction (not recorded which). The sequence was collected from a male donor with ankylosing spondylitis. The rearrangement joins TRBV5-5 to TRBJ2-3; 13 bases are shared with TRBD2. This chain's CDR3 is CASSFLGLAGASDTQYF. CDR3 nucleotide sequence: TGTGCCAGCAGCTTCCTCGGACTAGCGGGGGCGTCAGATACGCAGTATTTT.